This T cell receptor beta chain stems from a study of control samples from healthy donors and cancer patients. After removal of 6 bases from V and 5 bases from J, the junction contained 6 bases not matched to a gene. The germline V gene encodes CDR1 SQVTM and CDR2 ANQGSEA. CDR3 length equals 13 residues. Sequenced by immunoSEQ multiplex PCR; TCRdb stores in-frame clones only, minus some. Here the sample spans more than 95,000 clones, 75% to 90% being singletons. The TCR comes from a woman between 50 and 59 years old with colorectal cancer. The V and J genes are TRBV29-1 and TRBJ2-3; 9 nucleotides agree with TRBD1. Specimen: PBMCs. CDR3 sequence reads: CSVNRGQGDTQYF. The CDR3 bases are TGCAGCGTAAATCGGGGACAGGGAGATACGCAGTATTTT.